These 14 T cell receptor beta chains share one sample of origin, sequenced in a study of post-analysis software for immune sequencing data. These receptors have no known antigen. Broader study findings: A few TRBV segments, TRBV5-6, TRBV5-1 and TRBV20-1 among them, were found more frequent in patients than controls.

The authors incorporated unique molecular identifiers into the TCR beta cDNA libraries. TCRdb called the PCR reads again in MiXCR, with one record for every CDR3 protein. The sample lists roughly 700,000 distinct CDR3 sequences, 25% to 30% occurring once. Sequencing was performed on blood. The source of these receptors is a girl under 18 with multiple sclerosis.

This clonotype was seen ten or more times. The chain has TRBV5-1 and TRBJ2-1; 7 positions agree with TRBD1. CDR3 length equals 15 residues. CDR1 SGHRS and CDR2 YFSETQ come from the germline V gene. The V gene end was trimmed by 4 bases and the J gene end by 4 bases; junction bases not matched to a gene: 8. The DNA for the CDR3 is TGCGCCAGCAGCCTGGGTGGGGACAGTTACAATGAGCAGTTCTTC. Amino acids: CASSLGGDSYNEQFF.

This clonotype turned up a few times. V and J are TRBV24-1 and TRBJ1-2, with 8 bases matching TRBD1. Germline CDR1 is KGHDR and CDR2 is SFDVKD. This CDR3 is built from 14 residues. Losses at the gene ends were 4 bases for V and 8 bases for J; bases not matched to a gene: 8. The CDR3 coding sequence is TGTGCCACCAGTGACCCGGACAGGGTACGCGGCTACACCTTC. This encodes CATSDPDRVRGYTF.

Comments on this clonotype: At one boundary the junction diverges from the germline segment, which might be a read error. The V gene is TRBV7-9, the J gene TRBJ2-3, with D possibly being TRBD2 (5 bases). The CDR3 totals 14 residues. Germline lookup yields CDR1 SEHNR and CDR2 FQNEAQ (reference sequence). The CDR3 loop reads CASSDPGSTDTQNF. CDR3 sequence (DNA): TGTGCCAGCAGCGATCCGGGATCCACAGATACGCAGAATTTT.

This clonotype was seen repeatedly, ten times or more. V gene TRBV29-1 combines with J gene TRBJ2-7; D is possibly TRBD1 (5 bases). Trimming removed 5 bases from V and 3 bases from J, with 8 bases in between. The germline CDR1 and CDR2 sequences are SQVTM and ANQGSEA. CDR3 size: 11 residues. CDR3 DNA sequence: TGCAGCGTTAGTCAGGGCTACGAGCAGTACTTC. Its protein is CSVSQGYEQYF.

The gene calls are TRBV28 and TRBJ1-1; 11 bases match TRBD1. The CDR3 sequence is 15 residues long. The germline gives CDR1 MDHEN, CDR2 SYDVKM. The V gene end was trimmed by 5 bases and the J gene end by 6 bases; junction bases not matched to a gene: 8. This CDR3 is CASSPLDRGLAEAFF. CDR3 coding DNA: TGTGCCAGCAGTCCCCTGGACAGGGGGCTGGCTGAAGCTTTCTTT.

This clonotype was seen only once. The V call is TRBV28, the J call TRBJ1-2; no clear D. The CDR3 sequence is 14 residues long. Trimming took off 7 bases at V and 4 bases at J, with 16 bases between the two ends. Germline CDR1 and CDR2: MDHEN and SYDVKM. CDR3 sequence: CASIPTGEGYGYTF. The CDR3 DNA reads as TGTGCCAGCATCCCTACGGGAGAGGGCTATGGCTACACCTTC.

Concerning this clonotype itself: A junction boundary mismatches the germline segment, possibly from a read error. This chain uses TRBV7-2 with TRBJ2-5; 8 bases agree with TRBD2. CDR3 length: 15 residues. CDR1 is SGHTA, CDR2 FQGNSA, per germline. The DNA for the CDR3 is TGTGCCAGCAGCTTACGCCTAGCGGGTAGAGAGACCCTGTACTTC. This gives the protein CASSLRLAGRETLYF.

The CDR3 region is CASSYAGGEDTGELFF. The CDR3 nucleotides are TGTGCCAGCAGTTACGCAGGGGGGGAGGACACCGGGGAGCTGTTTTTT. The chain employs TRBV6-5 and TRBJ2-2, with D perhaps being TRBD1 or TRBD2 (7 bases each). The length of the CDR3 is 16 residues. The germline gives CDR1 MNHEY, CDR2 SVGAGI. V was pared by 2 bases and J by 3 bases, with 13 bases between.

Comments on this clonotype: The conserved phenylalanine or tryptophan is not found at the CDR3 terminus, so this likely reflects a read error. The rearrangement joins TRBV29-1 to TRBJ2-1; TRBD2 might be the D (6 bases). Trimming took 6 bases from V and 9 from J, leaving 15 bases between them. CDR3 length: 12 amino acids. Germline V gene sequence: CDR1 SQVTM, CDR2 ANQGSEA. In nucleotides, the CDR3 is TGCAGCGTGGGACTGGGCGTTGGTGAGCAGTTCTTG. Residues: CSVGLGVGEQFL.

The chain uses TRBV5-6 and TRBJ2-2, with D perhaps TRBD1 or TRBD2 (5 bases each). The germline V and J ends were trimmed by 5 bases and 0 bases, with 11 bases remaining between them. Germline CDR1 SGHDT, CDR2 YYEEEE. The length of the CDR3 is 15 residues. The CDR3, as DNA: TGTGCCAGCAGGAGGTGGGGGTCGAACACCGGGGAGCTGTTTTTT. Protein product: CASRRWGSNTGELFF.

The gene calls are TRBV29-1 and TRBJ2-3; TRBD2 aligns across 7 bases. The CDR3 consists of 15 residues. Trimming at V came to 6 bases and at J to 0 bases, leaving 9 bases not matched to a gene. The germline V gene has CDR1 SQVTM and CDR2 ANQGSEA. In nucleotides, the CDR3 is TGCAGCGTCGAGGGTAGCGGGTCTAGCACAGATACGCAGTATTTT. It yields the protein CSVEGSGSSTDTQYF.

The chain joins TRBV7-9 to TRBJ1-2; D may be TRBD1 (5 bases). CDR1 is SEHNR, CDR2 FQNEAQ, per germline (reference sequence). V shed 4 bases and J shed 4 bases, with 10 bases lying between them. The CDR3 is made up of 13 amino acids. The CDR3 spells CASSSLGPYGYTF. The CDR3 DNA is TGTGCCAGCAGCTCCCTGGGGCCCTATGGCTACACCTTC.

As to this clonotype: At one boundary the junction diverges from the germline segment, which might be a read error. The chain employs TRBV12-3 or TRBV12-4 and TRBJ1-1; no firm D call. This CDR3 is 14 amino acids long. CDR3 in DNA: TGTGTCAGCAGTTTTTCCGGGTTGGGCACTGAAGCTTTCTTT. Residues: CVSSFSGLGTEAFF.

Worth noting for this clonotype: One junction end does not reproduce the germline sequence, and a read error may be involved. The chain uses TRBV15 and TRBJ2-7; D perhaps matches TRBD2 (5 bases). Germline CDR1 is LNHNV and CDR2 is YYDKDF (reference sequence). CDR3 length: 15 residues. The CDR3 spells CAASRGPGSSYEQYF. Here the CDR3 DNA reads TGTGCCGCCAGCAGAGGTCCGGGGAGCTCCTACGAGCAGTACTTC.